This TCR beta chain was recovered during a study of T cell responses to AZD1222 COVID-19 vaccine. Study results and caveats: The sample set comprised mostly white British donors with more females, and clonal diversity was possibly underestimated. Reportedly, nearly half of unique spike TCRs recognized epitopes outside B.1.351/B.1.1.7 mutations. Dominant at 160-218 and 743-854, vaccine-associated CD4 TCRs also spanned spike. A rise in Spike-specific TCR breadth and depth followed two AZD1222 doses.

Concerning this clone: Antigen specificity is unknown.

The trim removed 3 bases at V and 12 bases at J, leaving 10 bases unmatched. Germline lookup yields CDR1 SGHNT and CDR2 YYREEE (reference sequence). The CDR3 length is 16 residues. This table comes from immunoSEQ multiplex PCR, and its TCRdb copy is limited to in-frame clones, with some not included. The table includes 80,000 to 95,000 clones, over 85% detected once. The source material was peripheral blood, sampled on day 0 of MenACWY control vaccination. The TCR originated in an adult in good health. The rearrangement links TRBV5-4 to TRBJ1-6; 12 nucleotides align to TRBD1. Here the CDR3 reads CASSSGQGTGGKPLHF. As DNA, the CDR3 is TGTGCCAGCAGCTCGGGGCAAGGGACAGGGGGCAAACCCCTCCACTTT.